Presented here are 20 T cell receptor beta chains from one specimen sequenced in a study of cytomegalovirus exposure and HLA in healthy donors. The PCR had 60 Vbeta and 13 Jbeta primers. Sequenced by immunoSEQ multiplex PCR; TCRdb stores in-frame clones only, minus some. Here the sample table reports about 40,000 clones. The sample taken for sequencing was PBMCs. The origin of the receptors is a human donor in good health.

The chain is built from TRBV6-1 and TRBJ1-2, with TRBD1 as a possible D gene (5 bases). V was clipped by 4 bases and J by 4 bases, with 10 bases between them. The length of the CDR3 is 13 residues. Germline V lookup: CDR1 MNHNS, CDR2 SASEGT. This CDR3 reads CASSARAGYGYTF. CDR3 bases: TGTGCCAGCAGTGCCAGGGCCGGCTATGGCTACACCTTC.

The chain couples TRBV2 to TRBJ1-1; D may be TRBD1 (5 bases). Per germline, CDR1 SNHLY and CDR2 FYNNEI. Trimming took off 6 bases at V and 0 bases at J, with 8 bases between the two ends. CDR3 length equals 13 residues. Here the CDR3 DNA reads TGTGCCAGCAGAACAGGATTGAACACTGAAGCTTTCTTT. The encoded protein is CASRTGLNTEAFF. Based on the CDR3 plus reference TRBV2 and TRBJ1-1, the full variable domain is EPEVTQTPSHQVTQMGQEVILRCVPISNHLYFYWYRQILGQKVEFLVSFYNNEISEKSEIFDDQFSVERPDGSNFTLKIRSTKLEDSAMYFCASRTGLNTEAFFGQGTRLTVV.

The chain combines TRBV27 with TRBJ2-3; 14 nucleotides agree with TRBD2. This CDR3 spans 15 amino acids. Germline loops: CDR1 MNHEY, CDR2 SMNVEV (reference sequence). V shed 4 bases and J 3 bases; nucleotides not matched to a gene: 0. CDR3 region: CASSWTSGGTDTQYF. CDR3 nucleotide sequence: TGTGCCAGCAGTTGGACTAGCGGGGGGACAGATACGCAGTATTTT.

The chain is built from TRBV19 and TRBJ1-1, with TRBD1 matching over 12 bases. Germline V gene sequence: CDR1 LNHDA, CDR2 SQIVND (reference sequence). The V segment lost 5 bases and the J segment 7 bases; nucleotides outside the gene matches: 11. The CDR3 runs to 16 residues. In DNA form, the CDR3 reads TGTGCCAGTAGTGGTAACCGGGACAGGGGGCGAGTTGAAGCTTTCTTT. Its translation is CASSGNRDRGRVEAFF.

This sequence joins TRBV5-1 and TRBJ1-1; D possibly corresponds to TRBD1 (5 bases). The CDR3 extends over 15 amino acids. The V end was cut by 0 bases, the J end by 4 bases, with 13 bases between. CDR1 and CDR2 (germline): SGHRS, YFSETQ. The chain's CDR3 is CASSLDDGAGTEAFF. The CDR3 region has the DNA TGCGCCAGCAGCTTGGACGATGGGGCTGGCACTGAAGCTTTCTTT.

The rearrangement uses TRBV5-5 and TRBJ1-1; 10 bases fit TRBD1. Trimming removed 3 bases from V and 4 bases from J; junction bases left unmatched: 12. Germline V lookup: CDR1 SGHKS, CDR2 YYEKEE (reference sequence). This CDR3 region has 17 residues. DNA of the CDR3: TGTGCCAGCAGCTCGCCGGGACAGGGGAGGATTGGCACTGAAGCTTTCTTT. Translating gives CASSSPGQGRIGTEAFF.

The chain joins TRBV6-1 to TRBJ1-6, with a weak D call TRBD1 (5 bases). Per germline, CDR1 MNHNS and CDR2 SASEGT. V shed 2 bases and J shed 8 bases, with 7 bases lying between them. The CDR3 is made up of 13 amino acids. The CDR3 protein is CASSETGDSPLHF. CDR3 in DNA: TGTGCCAGCAGTGAAACAGGCGATTCACCCCTCCACTTT.

V and J are TRBV9 and TRBJ2-1; D is possibly TRBD1 (5 bases). V was shortened by 0 bases and J by 9 bases, with 16 bases between the two germline ends. CDR1 SGDLS and CDR2 YYNGEE come from the germline V gene. This CDR3 region has 15 residues. The CDR3 DNA sequence: TGTGCCAGCAGCGTAGAAAGGGGTGGTGTGGCTGAGCAGTTCTTC. Translated, it gives CASSVERGGVAEQFF.

CDR3 region: CASSFGQVVGNTIYF. The DNA for the CDR3 is TGTGCCAGCAGCTTCGGACAGGTGGTTGGAAACACCATATATTTT. The V gene is TRBV13, the J gene TRBJ1-3; TRBD1 agrees at 7 bases. Germline V gene lookup returns CDR1 PRHDT and CDR2 FYEKMQ (reference sequence). V gave up 3 bases and J gave up 3 bases; unmatched junction bases: 5. The CDR3 runs 15 residues.

The gene calls are TRBV7-2 and TRBJ1-1, with 8 bases matching TRBD1. J lost 11 bases, V lost 5 bases, and 10 bases had no gene match. The CDR3 is 13 amino acids. Germline V gene sequence: CDR1 SGHTA, CDR2 FQGNSA. The CDR3 coding sequence is TGTGCCAGCAGCCCTCAGCAGGGGGCCCCGGCTTTCTTT. It specifies CASSPQQGAPAFF.

V usage is TRBV7-9 and J usage is TRBJ1-2; TRBD1 might be the D (6 bases). The CDR3 consists of 15 residues. Per germline, CDR1 SEHNR and CDR2 FQNEAQ (reference sequence). V shed 4 bases and J shed 0 bases, with 12 bases lying between them. This CDR3 is CASSSPGEANYGYTF. In nucleotides, the CDR3 is TGTGCCAGCAGCTCCCCAGGGGAAGCTAACTATGGCTACACCTTC. The variable domain in full, completed from reference TRBV7-9 and TRBJ1-2, reads DTGVSQNPRHKITKRGQNVTFRCDPISEHNRLYWYRQTLGQGPEFLTYFQNEAQLEKSRLLSDRFSAERPKGSFSTLEIQRTEQGDSAMYLCASSSPGEANYGYTFGSGTRLTVV.

This sequence joins TRBV9 and TRBJ1-3; weak D call: TRBD1 (5 bases). The V end was cut by 0 bases, the J end by 1 base, with 5 bases between. The CDR3 has 14 residues. Germline CDR1 and CDR2: SGDLS and YYNGEE. The CDR3 spells CASSVDRSGNTIYF. The CDR3 DNA is TGTGCCAGCAGCGTAGACAGGTCTGGAAACACCATATATTTT.

Turning to this clone: Other DNA sequences within the sample encode an identical CDR3. Written as DNA, the CDR3 is TGTGCCAGCAGCCAAGACAGGGGGAACACTGAAGCTTTCTTT. Translation: CASSQDRGNTEAFF. This chain joins TRBV14 and TRBJ1-1, with TRBD1 as a possible D gene (6 bases). Germline lookup yields CDR1 SGHDN and CDR2 FVKESK. The CDR3 runs to 14 residues. The V end was cut by 0 bases, the J end by 1 base, with 6 bases between. Based on the CDR3 plus reference TRBV14 and TRBJ1-1, the full variable domain is EAGVTQFPSHSVIEKGQTVTLRCDPISGHDNLYWYRRVMGKEIKFLLHFVKESKQDESGMPNNRFLAERTGGTYSTLKVQPAELEDSGVYFCASSQDRGNTEAFFGQGTRLTVV.

The chain carries TRBV5-6 and TRBJ2-3, with 8 positions matching TRBD2. Germline trimming cut 0 bases from V and 6 bases from J; bases unmatched to any gene: 6. The germline gives CDR1 SGHDT, CDR2 YYEEEE. The CDR3 runs to 15 residues. The CDR3 sequence: CASSLGGRMADTQYF. The CDR3 DNA follows: TGTGCCAGCAGCTTGGGCGGGAGGATGGCGGATACGCAGTATTTT.

The chain carries TRBV2 and TRBJ1-1, with 7 bases that match TRBD1. The CDR3 runs 13 residues. With V trimmed by 6 bases and J by 4 bases, 5 bases remained unmatched. CDR1 SNHLY and CDR2 FYNNEI come from the germline V gene. The CDR3 protein is CASRLQGFTEAFF. As DNA, the CDR3 is TGTGCCAGCAGGCTACAGGGGTTCACTGAAGCTTTCTTT.

The genes are TRBV27 and TRBJ2-4; 9 bases match TRBD1. The V and J ends lost 2 bases and 10 bases, in that order; junction bases with no gene match: 3. The V gene's germline CDR1 is MNHEY and CDR2 SMNVEV (reference sequence). This CDR3 is 13 amino acids long. The CDR3 reads CASSLGTGTIQYF. DNA for the CDR3: TGTGCCAGCAGTTTAGGGACAGGGACGATTCAGTACTTC.

Comments on this clone: A junction boundary mismatches the germline segment, possibly from a read error. This chain connects TRBV25-1 to TRBJ1-1, with a tentative D call TRBD1 (5 bases). CDR1 MGHDK and CDR2 SYGVNS come from the germline V gene. This CDR3 contains 13 residues. The CDR3 DNA reads as TGTGCCAGCAGTAGGGGAATGAACACTGAAGATTTCTTT. Translation: CASSRGMNTEDFF.

The chain joins TRBV6-6 to TRBJ2-1, with TRBD1 matching 7 bases. This CDR3 is built from 15 residues. V dropped 4 bases and J dropped 6; count of bases not matched to a gene: 9. Germline V gene data show CDR1 as MNHNY and CDR2 as SVGAGI (reference sequence). The CDR3 DNA sequence: TGTGCCAGCAGTTGGAACAGGGGTCCCCTCAATGAGCAGTTCTTC. This encodes CASSWNRGPLNEQFF.

The chain links TRBV29-1 to TRBJ1-4; tentative D call: TRBD1 (5 bases). This CDR3 is built from 14 residues. Between the trimmed V and J ends, which lost 7 bases and 8 bases, there was a span of 20 bases. The germline V gene has CDR1 SQVTM and CDR2 ANQGSEA. This CDR3 reads CSALGEGLSEKLFF. The CDR3 coding sequence is TGCAGCGCCTTAGGGGAGGGTCTGTCGGAAAAACTGTTTTTT.

The chain carries TRBV10-3 and TRBJ1-2; D is undetermined. Trimming shortened V by 10 bases and J by 3 bases, and 18 bases separated the two germline ends. The CDR3 covers 14 residues. Germline V lookup: CDR1 ENHRY, CDR2 SYGVKD. CDR3 in DNA: TGTGCCACCCAACGCTTGGCTGCGGACTATGGCTACACCTTC. The encoded protein is CATQRLAADYGYTF.